Listed below are T cell receptor beta chains from one sample, sequenced in a study of blood T cell repertoires in COVID-19. Repertoires were generated with immunoSEQ multiplex PCR, while TCRdb's copy carries only in-frame clones and drops some. The table has approximately 67,000 clones, around 86% seen once. Sequenced input: peripheral blood. The receptor set was obtained from a man aged 50-60 years with active COVID-19. Both conserved end residues are part of each CDR3. A D gene is named only where the DNA matches it firmly. Only part of the rows carry a size: once, few, many, or a class if the clone is expanded.

D gene,clone size,J gene,V gene,CDR3 DNA,CDR3 protein
-,-,TRBJ2-7,TRBV5-1,TGCGCCAGCAGCTACCACTCCAATTGGCTCCAGGGGAACACCTACGAGCAGTACTTC,CASSYHSNWLQGNTYEQYF
TRBD1,-,TRBJ1-2,TRBV7-2,TGTGCCAGCAGTATAAACAGGGGATCGGGCTACACCTTC,CASSINRGSGYTF
-,-,TRBJ1-1,TRBV3-1/TRBV3-2,TGTGCCAGCAGCCGGACAGAGGGGAACACTGAAGCTTTCTTT,CASSRTEGNTEAFF
TRBD2,-,TRBJ2-3,TRBV5-1,TGCGCCAGCAGCTTAAAGGCTAGCGGGAGAGGTGGGCCAGATACGCAGTATTTT,CASSLKASGRGGPDTQYF
TRBD2,few,TRBJ2-7,TRBV4-1,TGCGCCAGCAGCCAAGATGGGAGCGGGAGTGCCTCCTACGAGCAGTACTTC,CASSQDGSGSASYEQYF
-,-,TRBJ2-1,TRBV6-5,TGTGCCAGCAGCAAGGACAATCCCTCCTACAATGAGCAGTTCTTC,CASSKDNPSYNEQFF
TRBD2,-,TRBJ2-5,TRBV28,TGTGCCAGCAGTTTATGGCTAGCGGGAGGGCCCAAGACCCAGTACTTC,CASSLWLAGGPKTQYF
-,few,TRBJ2-7,TRBV2,TGTGCCAGCAGTGAAGGGACTACTAGCTCCTACGAGCAGTACTTC,CASSEGTTSSYEQYF
-,few,TRBJ1-5,TRBV5-6,TGTGCCAGCAGCTTGGGACAGGCGGGTCAGCCCCAGCATTTT,CASSLGQAGQPQHF
-,-,TRBJ2-7,TRBV7-2,TGTGCCAGCAGCTGGCGGGACCGAGCCAACGAGCAGTACTTC,CASSWRDRANEQYF
TRBD1,-,TRBJ1-1,TRBV6-1,TGTGCCAGCAGTGGACGAGAAGGACAGGGGGGTGGGATTGAAGCTTTCTTT,CASSGREGQGGGIEAFF
-,-,TRBJ2-3,TRBV6-4,TGTGCCAGCAGTGAGGGCTTAGAGGGAGATACGCAGTATTTT,CASSEGLEGDTQYF
TRBD2,-,TRBJ2-3,TRBV5-4,TGTGCCAGCAGCTTCAGGGTTAGCGGGATGGGGACAGATACGCAGTATTTT,CASSFRVSGMGTDTQYF
TRBD1,-,TRBJ1-1,TRBV5-4,TGTGCCAGCAGGGTGGTGGGGCAGGGGGGCACTGAAGCTTTCTTT,CASRVVGQGGTEAFF
TRBD1,-,TRBJ1-1,TRBV5-1,TGCGCCAGCAGCCATGGACAGGGGGGGAACACTGAAGCTTTCTTT,CASSHGQGGNTEAFF
-,-,TRBJ1-4,TRBV6-5,TGTGCCAGCACTGCAGTCACTAATGAAAAACTGTTTTTT,CASTAVTNEKLFF
TRBD1,few,TRBJ2-7,TRBV7-9,TGTGCCAGCAGCTTACCGGGACAGGGCACCGAGCAGTACTTC,CASSLPGQGTEQYF
-,-,TRBJ1-2,TRBV10-3,TGTGCCATCAGTGATCCGGGGTTTGGCTACACCTTC,CAISDPGFGYTF
TRBD1,few,TRBJ2-4,TRBV3-1/TRBV3-2,TGTGCCAGCAGCCAAGGAGGCTTACAGGGGAACATTCAGTACTTC,CASSQGGLQGNIQYF
-,-,TRBJ1-1,TRBV5-6,TGTGCCAGCAGCTTTTCTGCAGGGGAAGCGACTGAAGCTTTCTTT,CASSFSAGEATEAFF
TRBD2,-,TRBJ2-5,TRBV27,TGTGCCAGCAGTTTATTACCGCGGGGGGAGACCCAGTACTTC,CASSLLPRGETQYF
-,-,TRBJ1-1,TRBV6-5,TGTGCCAGCAGTATAGATTCAGGCGACACTGAAGCTTTCTTT,CASSIDSGDTEAFF
-,-,TRBJ1-1,TRBV27,TGTGCCAGCAGTAGCCCCCGGGGGGGCAGGGCTTATCCAACTGAAGCTTTCTTT,CASSSPRGGRAYPTEAFF
-,-,TRBJ1-1,TRBV5-5,TGTGCCAGCAGCTTGGCAGGGGAGCTCACTGAAGCTTTCTTT,CASSLAGELTEAFF
-,-,TRBJ2-2,TRBV4-1,TGCGCCAGCAGACAACGCGACACCGGGGAGCTGTTTTTT,CASRQRDTGELFF
-,-,TRBJ2-5,TRBV5-1,TGCGCCAGCAGCTTGGCCTTCACGGGAGAGACCCAGTACTTC,CASSLAFTGETQYF
-,-,TRBJ2-7,TRBV14,TGTGCCAGCAGCCCCCTCGATGGTAGCGGATACTCCTACGAGCAGTACTTC,CASSPLDGSGYSYEQYF
TRBD1,-,TRBJ2-5,TRBV6-2/TRBV6-3,TGTGCCAGCAGTCGACAGGGCCAAGAGACCCAGTACTTC,CASSRQGQETQYF
TRBD1,few,TRBJ1-1,TRBV3-1/TRBV3-2,TGTGCCAGCAGCCCGATGGACAGGTTGAACACTGAAGCTTTCTTT,CASSPMDRLNTEAFF
-,-,TRBJ2-1,TRBV4-2,TGTGCCAGCAGCCCCCGGGCAGGGGGGCGCGGGGATGAGCAGTTCTTC,CASSPRAGGRGDEQFF
-,once,TRBJ1-5,TRBV19,TGTGCCAGTAGTACAACCAATCAGGGCAATCAGCCCCAGCATTTT,CASSTTNQGNQPQHF
-,-,TRBJ2-1,TRBV7-2,TGTGCCAGCAGCCCCAATAGCGGCCCTTACAATGAGCAGTTCTTC,CASSPNSGPYNEQFF
TRBD1,once,TRBJ2-7,TRBV29-1,TGCAGCGTTGCTTTCGGACAGGGGTTAGGGACCTACGAGCAGTACTTC,CSVAFGQGLGTYEQYF
TRBD1,few,TRBJ2-7,TRBV7-9,TGTGCCAGCAGCTTTCCGGGACAGGGGTACGAGCAGTACTTC,CASSFPGQGYEQYF
TRBD1,-,TRBJ1-4,TRBV3-1/TRBV3-2,TGTGCCAGCAGCCTCGGGACAGGGTGGGGAACTAATGAAAAACTGTTTTTT,CASSLGTGWGTNEKLFF
-,-,TRBJ1-2,TRBV5-8,TGTGCCAGCAGCTGGGACAAGCCGGGCTACACCTTC,CASSWDKPGYTF
TRBD1,few,TRBJ1-2,TRBV6-2/TRBV6-3,TGTGCCAGCAGTTACGTACGAACAGGGGGGAACTATGGCTACACCTTC,CASSYVRTGGNYGYTF
TRBD1,once,TRBJ1-3,TRBV6-5,TGTGCCAGCAGTTACTCGCGGACAGGGTCAAACACCATATATTTT,CASSYSRTGSNTIYF
-,-,TRBJ1-1,TRBV12-5,TGTGCTAGTGGCTCCAATCTTCGGGGAACTGAAGCTTTCTTT,CASGSNLRGTEAFF
-,-,TRBJ2-4,TRBV18,TGTGCCAGCTCACCAGATCGCCAGGTAAACATTCAGTACTTC,CASSPDRQVNIQYF
-,few,TRBJ2-1,TRBV19,TGTGCCAGTAGTATTGCCCAGAACAATGAGCAGTTCTTC,CASSIAQNNEQFF
TRBD1,-,TRBJ1-1,TRBV7-9,TGTGCCAGCAGCTTTCTGGCAGGGGGCCGGGCTGAAGCTTTCTTT,CASSFLAGGRAEAFF
TRBD2,once,TRBJ2-1,TRBV5-6,TGTGCCAGCAGCTTCTCCCCGGGACTAGGGGTTTTCAATGAGCAGTTCTTC,CASSFSPGLGVFNEQFF
-,-,TRBJ2-7,TRBV4-3,TGCGCCAGCAGCCAAGATCCAGGTACCTACGAGCAGTACTTC,CASSQDPGTYEQYF
-,-,TRBJ1-4,TRBV5-4,TGTGCCAGCAGCGCGAGGACAGATGAAAAACTGTTTTTT,CASSARTDEKLFF
-,few,TRBJ1-6,TRBV7-9,TGTGCCAGCAGCTTTGCCCCGGCGGGTTCACCCCTCCACTTT,CASSFAPAGSPLHF
-,-,TRBJ2-3,TRBV10-2,TGCGCCAGCAGTGACCCGGGTACATACACGCAGTATTTT,CASSDPGTYTQYF
TRBD2,few,TRBJ2-3,TRBV4-2,TGTGCCAGCAGCCAAGATGGGACGGGGGGGCCTTCGAATACGCAGTATTTT,CASSQDGTGGPSNTQYF
TRBD2,-,TRBJ2-2,TRBV19,TGTGCCAGTAGTACCACTAGCGGCCCGAACACCGGGGAGCTGTTTTTT,CASSTTSGPNTGELFF
TRBD1,-,TRBJ2-7,TRBV24-1,TGTGCCACCAGCCCGGGACAGGGTAACTACGAGCAGTACTTC,CATSPGQGNYEQYF
-,-,TRBJ2-2,TRBV4-1,TGCGCCAGCAGCCAATCCCCTGGGCAGGGTAACACCGGGGAGCTGTTTTTT,CASSQSPGQGNTGELFF
-,-,TRBJ1-1,TRBV28,TGTGCCAGCAGTCATAACAGGGAGACTGAAGCTTTCTTT,CASSHNRETEAFF
-,-,TRBJ1-5,TRBV27,TGTGCCAGCAGCTTCAGGGGAGGGAGTAGCAGCAATCAGCCCCAGCATTTT,CASSFRGGSSSNQPQHF
TRBD1,-,TRBJ2-7,TRBV28,TGTGCCAGCAGTTCCGGGACAGGCTACGAGCAGTACTTC,CASSSGTGYEQYF
-,-,TRBJ1-2,TRBV7-2,TGTGCCAGCAGCTTGGGGGGATCGGACTATGGCTACACCTTC,CASSLGGSDYGYTF
TRBD2,-,TRBJ2-1,TRBV6-4,TGTGCCAGCAGTGACATAGCGGGGGGGCGCAATGAGCAGTTCTTC,CASSDIAGGRNEQFF
-,-,TRBJ1-2,TRBV28,TGTGCCTCGGCAGGGCCCAACTATGGCTACACCTTC,CASAGPNYGYTF
-,-,TRBJ2-7,TRBV6-6,TGTGCCAGCAGTTACCCGGGGTACGAGCAGTACTTC,CASSYPGYEQYF
-,-,TRBJ1-1,TRBV27,TGTGCCAGCTACGACAGGTACACTGAAGCTTTCTTT,CASYDRYTEAFF